This TCR beta chain was recorded in a study of T cells in Graves' hyperthyroidism and ophthalmopathy. Findings and caveats of the study: Most expanded thyroid clonotypes above 0.001 recurred in blood. Ophthalmopathy prediction by the model preceded onset by a median about 6 months.

No ophthalmopathy progression within 18 months constituted stable Graves' hyperthyroidism. Fresh 10 ml peripheral blood yielded PBMCs. From germline, CDR1 is SGHRS and CDR2 YFSETQ. Deletions cut 3 bases from V and 4 bases from J, with 13 bases between. The CDR3 loop spans 14 amino acids. In this sample, this clonotype turned up many times. Its antigen is as yet unknown. What was amplified from RNA transcripts were TCR beta CDR3 regions. In the first-round RT-PCR of the TCR CDR3, the HTBI primer set was used. TCRdb used MiXCR to reprocess the multiplex PCR reads, holding one entry per CDR3 protein. The sample holds 300,000 or so distinct CDR3 sequences; around 23% are singletons and the top ten take about 50%.

The receptor was derived from a woman aged 50 to 60 with Graves' hyperthyroidism. The J gene is TRBJ1-2, the V gene TRBV5-1; D not resolved. The sample comprised blood. CDR3 sequence (DNA): TGCGCCAGCAGCTCGGCGGGAGGCCCCTATGGCTACACCTTC. It codes for CASSSAGGPYGYTF.